A single sample gave rise to the 10 T cell receptor beta chains below, sequenced in a study of blood T cell repertoires in COVID-19. Generated by immunoSEQ multiplex PCR, the TCRdb table keeps only in-frame clones and is missing some. Among approximately 250,000 clones listed, 86% were seen once. The sequenced sample consisted of peripheral blood. The source of these receptors is a man aged 35 to 55 with active or convalescent COVID-19.

V usage is TRBV19 and J usage is TRBJ1-4; a possible D gene is TRBD1 (5 bases). CDR3 length: 16 residues. Germline CDR1 and CDR2: LNHDA and SQIVND (reference sequence). With 6 bases removed from V and 1 base from J, the gap between germline ends came to 15 bases. CDR3 sequence (DNA): TGTGCCAGTAGCTATTTCCAGGGTAAAACTAATGAAAAACTGTTTTTT. Translated, it gives CASSYFQGKTNEKLFF. The variable domain in full, with the rest retrieved from reference TRBV19 and TRBJ1-4, is DGGITQSPKYLFRKEGQNVTLSCEQNLNHDAMYWYRQDPGQGLRLIYYSQIVNDFQKGDIAEGYSVSREKKESFPLTVTSAQKNPTAFYLCASSYFQGKTNEKLFFGSGTQLSVL.

This clone was seen ten or more times. The sample holds other DNA sequences that translate to the same CDR3. The CDR3 sequence: CASTGSGNTIYF. In DNA, the CDR3 is TGTGCCAGCACAGGGTCTGGAAACACCATATATTTT. The V and J genes are TRBV2 and TRBJ1-3; a possible D gene is TRBD1 (5 bases). Germline-derived CDR1 and CDR2 are SNHLY and FYNNEI. This CDR3 comprises 12 residues. The germline V and J ends were trimmed by 7 bases and 1 base, with 5 bases remaining between them.

This clone occurred a few times. At the DNA level, this CDR3 is encoded by other sequences in the same sample as well. This chain uses TRBV27 with TRBJ2-3; no clear D. V was cut by 2 bases and J by 1 base, with 4 bases left in between. Germline CDR1 and CDR2: MNHEY and SMNVEV (reference sequence). This CDR3 comprises 13 residues. CDR3 sequence: CASSLRGTDTQYF. CDR3 nucleotides: TGTGCCAGCAGTTTACGGGGCACAGATACGCAGTATTTT.

V is TRBV3-1 (or the pseudogene TRBV3-2) and J is TRBJ2-7, with 10 nucleotides matching TRBD2. V gave up 9 bases and J gave up 3 bases; unmatched junction bases: 8. Germline V gives CDR1 LGHDT, CDR2 YNNKEL (reference sequence). The CDR3 sequence is 14 residues long. CDR3 sequence (DNA): TGTGCCAGTCGGAGGGCTAGCGGGAGCTACGAGCAGTACTTC. It translates to CASRRASGSYEQYF.

The chain is built from TRBV3-1 (or the pseudogene TRBV3-2) and TRBJ2-7, with D tentatively TRBD2 (5 bases). This CDR3 has 12 residues. V lost 2 bases and J 9 bases, leaving 11 bases between the germline ends. Per germline, CDR1 LGHDT and CDR2 YNNKEL (reference sequence). This chain's CDR3 is CASSQTESGQYF. CDR3 nucleotides: TGTGCCAGCAGCCAAACAGAAAGCGGGCAGTACTTC.

The chain combines TRBV24-1 with TRBJ2-2, with D possibly matching TRBD2 (6 bases). CDR1 KGHDR and CDR2 SFDVKD come from the germline V gene. This CDR3 has 17 amino acids. V dropped 6 bases and J dropped 0 bases, with 16 bases sitting between them. The CDR3, as DNA: TGTGCCACCAGTTTGGGCTGGGCGGGGCCGAACACCGGGGAGCTGTTTTTT. It translates to CATSLGWAGPNTGELFF.

This sequence joins TRBV11-2 and TRBJ1-1; no reliable D call. The CDR3 length is 16 residues. Deletions cut 4 bases from V and 1 base from J, with 16 bases between. Germline-derived CDR1 and CDR2 are SGHAT and FQNNGV. CDR3 DNA: TGTGCCAGCAGCTCCGACGGAGGAGGTTGGAACACTGAAGCTTTCTTT. Translated: CASSSDGGGWNTEAFF.

The CDR3 coding sequence is TGTGCCAGCAGCCCCCGGGACAGGCGTACCTACGAGCAGTACTTC. It translates to CASSPRDRRTYEQYF. The rearrangement uses TRBV3-1 (or the pseudogene TRBV3-2) and TRBJ2-7, with 8 bases aligning to TRBD1. This CDR3 is built from 15 residues. Germline V gene lookup returns CDR1 LGHDT and CDR2 YNNKEL (reference sequence). Trimming cost V 4 bases and J 2 bases; bases outside gene matches: 7.

In this sample, this clone turned up once. The chain recombines TRBV30 with TRBJ2-7; TRBD1 aligns across 9 bases. V dropped 1 base and J dropped 7; count of bases not matched to a gene: 8. Germline CDR1 and CDR2: GTSNPN and SVGIG (reference sequence). This CDR3 comprises 14 residues. This CDR3 is CAWSGTGQGVEQYF. DNA for the CDR3: TGTGCCTGGAGTGGGACGGGACAGGGCGTGGAGCAGTACTTC.

The gene calls are TRBV28 and TRBJ1-5; the D gene is possibly TRBD1 (6 bases). Germline V gene data show CDR1 as MDHEN and CDR2 as SYDVKM. V dropped 5 bases and J dropped 0 bases, with 11 bases sitting between them. CDR3 length equals 15 residues. CDR3 coding DNA: TGTGCCAGCAGTGTCGGGACAAATAGCAATCAGCCCCAGCATTTT. Translated, it gives CASSVGTNSNQPQHF. Variable domain in full (rest from reference TRBV28 and TRBJ1-5): DVKVTQSSRYLVKRTGEKVFLECVQDMDHENMFWYRQDPGLGLRLIYFSYDVKMKEKGDIPEGYSVSREKKERFSLILESASTNQTSMYLCASSVGTNSNQPQHFGDGTRLSIL.